The T cell receptor (beta chain) described here comes from a study of tumor and adjacent non-tumor tissue in lung cancer. The library came from three nested PCR rounds adapted from ARM-PCR protocols. MiXCR, run by TCRdb on the multiplex PCR reads, gives a single entry per CDR3 protein. The table has approximately 120,000 distinct CDR3 sequences, 66% seen once. No cell sorting was done before RNA was extracted from the tissue. With respect to this clonotype: One base away lies a much larger clone, so this may be a sequencing read error. The CDR3 end shows no conserved phenylalanine or tryptophan, and so a read error is likely.

The CDR3 runs to 14 residues. J was trimmed by 6 bases and V by 9 bases; bases with no gene match: 5. Germline lookup yields CDR1 WSHSY and CDR2 SAAADI. The J gene is TRBJ2-2, the V gene TRBV10-2, with TRBD2 matching over 12 bases. The clonotype comes from a man aged 30 to 45 with non-small cell lung cancer. Sequenced sample: lung tumor tissue. CDR3 nucleotide sequence: TGCGCCAGTAAGACTAGCGGGAGCTCCGGGGAGCTGTTTTAT. Translating gives CASKTSGSSGELFY.